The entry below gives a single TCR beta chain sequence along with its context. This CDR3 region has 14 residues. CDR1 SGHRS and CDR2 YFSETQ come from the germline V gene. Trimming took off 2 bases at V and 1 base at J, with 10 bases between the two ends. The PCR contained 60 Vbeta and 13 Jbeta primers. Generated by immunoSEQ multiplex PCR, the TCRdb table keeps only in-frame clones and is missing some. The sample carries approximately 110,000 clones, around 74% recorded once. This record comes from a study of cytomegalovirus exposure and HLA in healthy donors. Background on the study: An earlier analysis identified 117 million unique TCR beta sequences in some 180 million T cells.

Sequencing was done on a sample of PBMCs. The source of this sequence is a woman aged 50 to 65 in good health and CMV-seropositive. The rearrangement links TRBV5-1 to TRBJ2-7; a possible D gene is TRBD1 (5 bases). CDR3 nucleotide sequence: TGCGCCAGCAGCTTTGGACAAGCGTCCTACGAGCAGTACTTC. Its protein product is CASSFGQASYEQYF.